These 11 T cell receptor beta chains were all obtained from the same sample, sequenced in a study of Ad26.COV2.S vaccination and SARS-CoV-2 variants. Here immunoSEQ multiplex PCR was the method, and the copy in TCRdb shows in-frame clones only, minus some. The sample lists approximately 340,000 clones, around 92% seen once, with under 4% in the top ten. Sequencing was performed on peripheral blood, taken after recovery from COVID-19. Receptor source: a human donor who had recovered from COVID-19.

The rearrangement uses TRBV6-2 or TRBV6-3 and TRBJ2-5; TRBD2 matches at 9 bases. The trim removed 0 bases at V and 2 bases at J, leaving 13 bases unmatched. Germline CDR1 and CDR2: MNHEY and SVGEGT. CDR3 length: 19 amino acids. The CDR3 region has the DNA TGTGCCAGCAGTTACTCGAGTAGTATTCTAGCGGGGTTACAAGAGACCCAGTACTTC. This encodes CASSYSSSILAGLQETQYF.

The genes are TRBV2 and TRBJ1-1; 7 bases map to TRBD1. Looked up from germline, CDR1 is SNHLY and CDR2 is FYNNEI. V was clipped by 4 bases and J by 4 bases; unmatched bases: 3. The CDR3 is made up of 13 amino acids. The DNA for the CDR3 is TGTGCCAGCAGTGCCCAGGGGGGCACTGAAGCTTTCTTT. It codes for CASSAQGGTEAFF.

This chain links TRBV3-1 (or the pseudogene TRBV3-2) with TRBJ2-5; no firm D call. V was shortened by 5 bases and J by 5 bases, with 9 bases between the two germline ends. CDR1 is LGHDT, CDR2 YNNKEL, per germline (reference sequence). The CDR3 loop spans 12 amino acids. DNA of the CDR3: TGTGCCAGCAGCTATAACGAGGAGACCCAGTACTTC. Its translation: CASSYNEETQYF.

J is TRBJ1-3 and V is TRBV18, with a weak D call TRBD1 (6 bases). CDR1 is KGHSH, CDR2 LQKENI, per germline. The length of the CDR3 is 16 residues. V was trimmed by 3 bases and J by 0 bases, leaving 12 bases between them. This chain's CDR3 is CASSPRGQNSGNTIYF. CDR3 DNA: TGTGCCAGCTCACCGCGTGGACAGAACTCTGGAAACACCATATATTTT.

Ten or more counts support this clone. The chain has TRBV4-1 and TRBJ1-1; D is ambiguous. V was clipped by 1 base and J by 2 bases, with 8 bases between them. The CDR3 has 14 amino acids. From germline, CDR1 is MGHRA and CDR2 YSYEKL. CDR3 residues: CASSQGLSNTEAFF. The CDR3 nucleotides are TGCGCCAGCAGCCAAGGGCTATCTAACACTGAAGCTTTCTTT.

The chain joins TRBV7-3 to TRBJ1-3, with D maybe TRBD1 (5 bases). Deletions cut 6 bases from V and 0 bases from J, with 12 bases between. This CDR3 has 15 amino acids. The V gene's germline CDR1 is SGHTA and CDR2 FQGTGA. The CDR3 nucleotides read TGTGCCAGCAGTCCGTTGGGGGGCTCTGGAAACACCATATATTTT. It encodes CASSPLGGSGNTIYF.

V usage is TRBV6-2 or TRBV6-3 and J usage is TRBJ2-5; D is unclear. The CDR3 consists of 16 residues. Germline-derived CDR1 and CDR2 are MNHEY and SVGEGT. The ends were cut back, 2 bases at V and 2 bases at J, with 15 bases in the middle. The CDR3 DNA reads TGTGCCAGCAGTTACGACCCATTGCAGTGGCAAGAGACCCAGTACTTC. It translates to CASSYDPLQWQETQYF.

This chain uses TRBV5-4 with TRBJ1-6; D uncertain. The CDR3 spans 16 residues. Per the germline V gene, CDR1 is SGHNT and CDR2 is YYREEE (reference sequence). The germline V and J ends were trimmed by 0 bases and 6 bases, with 13 bases remaining between them. For the CDR3, the DNA is TGTGCCAGCAGCTTGGGTTCGGGATCGGGTAATTCACCCCTCCACTTT. Amino acid sequence: CASSLGSGSGNSPLHF.

The chain uses TRBV15 and TRBJ2-5; 8 bases line up with TRBD2. CDR3 length: 16 residues. Germline V gives CDR1 LNHNV, CDR2 YYDKDF (reference sequence). Trimming took 3 bases from V and 3 from J; bases not matched to a gene: 9. DNA for the CDR3: TGTGCCACCAGCAGCGGAAGCGGGGGTTACAAAGAGACCCAGTACTTC. Its protein is CATSSGSGGYKETQYF.

The chain combines TRBV18 with TRBJ2-7; tentatively, D is TRBD1 (5 bases). With 3 bases removed from V and 4 bases from J, the gap between germline ends came to 7 bases. Germline CDR1 is KGHSH and CDR2 is LQKENI. The CDR3 is made up of 12 amino acids. The CDR3 coding sequence is TGTGCCAGCTCACCGACAGCGTACGAGCAGTACTTC. Translated: CASSPTAYEQYF.

Regarding this clone: The sample contains more than one DNA sequence encoding this CDR3. V gene TRBV2 combines with J gene TRBJ1-1; TRBD1 agrees at 11 bases. Trimming took 5 bases from V and 4 from J; bases not matched to a gene: 3. The CDR3 is 14 residues long. Germline V lookup: CDR1 SNHLY, CDR2 FYNNEI. The CDR3 region has the DNA TGTGCCAGCAGTCCGGGGACAGGGGGCACTGAAGCTTTCTTT. It specifies CASSPGTGGTEAFF. The whole variable domain, filled in from reference TRBV2 and TRBJ1-1, reads EPEVTQTPSHQVTQMGQEVILRCVPISNHLYFYWYRQILGQKVEFLVSFYNNEISEKSEIFDDQFSVERPDGSNFTLKIRSTKLEDSAMYFCASSPGTGGTEAFFGQGTRLTVV.